Each of the 20 T cell receptor beta chains below was sequenced from the same sample in a study of T-cell memory formation after mild COVID-19. TCRdb reprocessed the 5' RACE reads via MiXCR and lists one record per CDR3 protein. The table lists about 320,000 distinct CDR3 sequences, roughly an eighth of them singletons. The sample taken for sequencing was PBMCs or a T cell subset sorted from them (not recorded which). The receptors shown here come from a man aged 18 to 29 who had mild COVID-19 (a few samples of this study predate the infection). Cell type and time point are not known.

This clonotype was observed a few times. V usage is TRBV5-1 and J usage is TRBJ1-1, with D tentatively TRBD1 (5 bases). CDR3 length: 14 amino acids. Germline V gene data show CDR1 as SGHRS and CDR2 as YFSETQ. The V end lost 4 bases, the J end lost 1 base, and 11 bases lay between the germline ends. The CDR3 DNA reads TGCGCCAGCAGCGCGACAGCGGGGAACACTGAAGCTTTCTTT. It is translated as CASSATAGNTEAFF.

This clonotype was seen a handful of times. The J gene is TRBJ1-6, the V gene TRBV6-5, with D unclear. This CDR3 region has 12 residues. CDR1 is MNHEY, CDR2 SVGAGI, per germline. V lost 2 bases, J lost 13 bases, and 9 bases lay in between. CDR3 nucleotide sequence: TGTGCCAGCAGTTACATAAACGGGCCCCTCCACTTT. Amino acid sequence: CASSYINGPLHF.

This clonotype was observed a handful of times. The chain joins TRBV29-1 to TRBJ2-5; 8 nucleotides line up with TRBD1. The CDR3 sequence is 12 residues long. J gave up 5 bases and V 6 bases, and 5 bases lay outside the gene matches. Germline CDR1 is SQVTM and CDR2 is ANQGSEA. The CDR3 DNA is TGCAGCGTCGGGGACAGGCCGGAGACCCAGTACTTC. As protein: CSVGDRPETQYF.

This clonotype appeared a few times. V is TRBV5-1 and J is TRBJ2-3; D not resolved. CDR1 is SGHRS and CDR2 is YFSETQ in the germline V gene. Trimming left V 5 bases short and J 1 base short, with 11 bases between. The CDR3 extends over 14 amino acids. The CDR3 coding sequence is TGCGCCAGCAGGCAGGTATTGGGCACAGATACGCAGTATTTT. Translating gives CASRQVLGTDTQYF.

This clonotype was observed a few times. This CDR3 is CASSYLLGDAGSPLHF. The CDR3 DNA is TGTGCCAGCAGTTACCTTCTGGGGGACGCTGGTTCACCCCTCCACTTT. This rearrangement joins TRBV6-5 to TRBJ1-6; tentatively, D is TRBD1 (5 bases). This CDR3 contains 16 residues. CDR1 is MNHEY, CDR2 SVGAGI, per germline. V was cut by 2 bases and J by 9 bases, with 17 bases left in between.

The CDR3 bases are TGTGCCAGCAGCCTAGCGTGGTTAGAGACCCAGTACTTC. It codes for CASSLAWLETQYF. This chain joins TRBV11-2 and TRBJ2-5, with D possibly being TRBD2 (6 bases). The CDR3 runs to 13 residues. V lost 5 bases and J 4 bases, leaving 11 bases between the germline ends. CDR1 and CDR2 from the germline V gene are SGHAT and FQNNGV.

This clonotype turned up a few times. This chain joins TRBV7-8 and TRBJ2-1; no firm D call. The CDR3 length is 12 residues. Germline CDR1 is SGHVS and CDR2 is FQNEAQ. V was shortened by 1 base and J by 12 bases, with 10 bases between the two germline ends. CDR3 sequence: CASSLGVNLQFF. Written as DNA, the CDR3 is TGTGCCAGCAGCTTAGGGGTAAACCTGCAGTTCTTC.

The CDR3 loop is CASSLLTGSTTEFF. As DNA, the CDR3 is TGTGCCAGCAGCTTATTAACAGGGTCAACGACGGAGTTCTTC. The chain links TRBV11-2 to TRBJ2-1; perhaps TRBD1 as D (6 bases). Per the germline V gene, CDR1 is SGHAT and CDR2 is FQNNGV. The ends were cut back, 2 bases at V and 14 bases at J, with 19 bases in the middle. The CDR3 contains 14 residues.

This clonotype was seen a few times. This rearrangement joins TRBV7-9 to TRBJ1-1, with D possibly being TRBD1 (5 bases). V was trimmed by 8 bases and J by 1 base, leaving 11 bases between them. CDR3 size: 13 residues. CDR1 SEHNR and CDR2 FQNEAQ come from the germline V gene (reference sequence). The CDR3 DNA is TGTGCCAGCGAGTGGGGGTCGAACACTGAAGCTTTCTTT. It yields the protein CASEWGSNTEAFF. The whole variable domain, filled in from reference TRBV7-9 and TRBJ1-1, reads DTGVSQNPRHKITKRGQNVTFRCDPISEHNRLYWYRQTLGQGPEFLTYFQNEAQLEKSRLLSDRFSAERPKGSFSTLEIQRTEQGDSAMYLCASEWGSNTEAFFGQGTRLTVV.

This clonotype was recorded once. The CDR3 sequence is CSVEVPGEQYF. CDR3 DNA sequence: TGCAGCGTTGAAGTTCCAGGGGAGCAGTACTTC. V and J are TRBV29-1 and TRBJ2-7; a possible D gene is TRBD1 (5 bases). The CDR3 runs to 11 residues. V shed 1 base and J shed 7 bases, with 8 bases lying between them. Per germline, CDR1 SQVTM and CDR2 ANQGSEA.

The chain combines TRBV28 with TRBJ1-2, with D tentatively TRBD1 (5 bases). Germline V gene lookup returns CDR1 MDHEN and CDR2 SYDVKM. The germline V and J ends were trimmed by 8 bases and 5 bases, with 15 bases remaining between them. The CDR3 is 13 amino acids. The CDR3 nucleotides read TGTGCCAGCGACCTCCAGGGTGGTTATGGCTACACCTTC. This encodes CASDLQGGYGYTF.

This chain joins TRBV7-8 and TRBJ1-6; no reliable D call. The V gene's germline CDR1 is SGHVS and CDR2 FQNEAQ. V was pared by 3 bases and J by 4 bases, with 13 bases between. The CDR3 is 16 residues long. This CDR3 reads CASSFPKRRYNSPLHF. The CDR3 region has the DNA TGTGCCAGCAGCTTCCCTAAGAGGCGGTATAATTCACCCCTCCACTTT.

This clonotype was found many times. The chain couples TRBV5-1 to TRBJ1-2, with D possibly TRBD1 on 5 matching bases. The germline CDR1 and CDR2 sequences are SGHRS and YFSETQ. Trimming left V 4 bases short and J 8 bases short, with 18 bases between. CDR3 size: 14 residues. The CDR3 spells CASSRGIRSGGYTF. CDR3 DNA: TGCGCCAGCAGCCGGGGGATCCGAAGTGGGGGCTACACCTTC. Full variable domain (rest looked up from reference TRBV5-1 and TRBJ1-2): KAGVTQTPRYLIKTRGQQVTLSCSPISGHRSVSWYQQTPGQGLQFLFEYFSETQRNKGNFPGRFSGRQFSNSRSEMNVSTLELGDSALYLCASSRGIRSGGYTFGSGTRLTVV.

The table lists this clonotype with a few counts. The chain joins TRBV3-1 to TRBJ2-2, with 9 bases aligning to TRBD1. Germline V gene sequence: CDR1 LGHDT, CDR2 YNNKEL (reference sequence). Unmatched junction bases numbered 7, after V lost 4 bases and J lost 4 bases. The CDR3 spans 16 residues. The CDR3 sequence is CASSPEGTGPTGELFF. In nucleotides, the CDR3 is TGTGCCAGCAGCCCCGAAGGGACAGGGCCCACCGGGGAGCTGTTTTTT.

This clonotype was detected only a few times. The chain employs TRBV5-1 and TRBJ2-3; TRBD2 matches at 9 bases. V trimming: 7 bases; J trimming: 2 bases; junction bases outside the gene matches: 8. The germline V gene has CDR1 SGHRS and CDR2 YFSETQ. The CDR3 extends over 15 amino acids. CDR3 DNA: TGCGCCAGCTACCCGGCTAGCGGGGTCACAGATACGCAGTATTTT. Encoded protein: CASYPASGVTDTQYF.

This sequence joins TRBV19 and TRBJ1-1; D ambiguous. The CDR3 spans 13 residues. With 8 bases removed from V and 9 bases from J, the gap between germline ends came to 19 bases. CDR1 and CDR2 from the germline V gene are LNHDA and SQIVND (reference sequence). The CDR3 sequence is CASRPPGAEQAFF. In DNA, the CDR3 is TGTGCCAGTCGCCCCCCGGGCGCCGAACAAGCTTTCTTT.

The V call is TRBV12-5, the J call TRBJ2-1; D gene uncertain. Trimming pared 2 bases from V and 9 bases from J, leaving 8 bases between. CDR3 length: 12 amino acids. Germline CDR1 reads LGHNT; CDR2 reads FRNRAP. Here the CDR3 reads CASGLLPSEQFF. The CDR3 region has the DNA TGTGCTAGTGGTTTGCTCCCGAGTGAGCAGTTCTTC. The complete variable domain, with remaining parts taken from reference TRBV12-5 and TRBJ2-1, reads DARVTQTPRHKVTEMGQEVTMRCQPILGHNTVFWYRQTMMQGLELLAYFRNRAPLDDSGMPKDRFSAEMPDATLATLKIQPSEPRDSAVYFCASGLLPSEQFFGPGTRLTVL.

In this sample, this clonotype turned up many times. The chain carries TRBV7-2 and TRBJ2-3, with 8 bases identical to TRBD1. This CDR3 spans 13 amino acids. The junction had 2 bases not matched to a gene; V was cut back by 3 bases and J by 6 bases. CDR1 SGHTA and CDR2 FQGNSA come from the germline V gene. CDR3: CASSFQGADTQYF. The DNA of the CDR3 is TGTGCCAGCAGCTTCCAGGGGGCGGATACGCAGTATTTT.

V is TRBV11-1 and J is TRBJ2-3, with 10 bases matching TRBD2. This CDR3 has 14 amino acids. Trimming took 2 bases from V and 10 from J; bases not matched to a gene: 6. Germline CDR1 and CDR2: SGHAT and FQDESV (reference sequence). The CDR3 sequence: CASSLYSGGAPQYF. CDR3 nucleotides: TGTGCCAGCAGCTTATACAGCGGGGGGGCCCCGCAGTATTTT. Filled out from reference TRBV11-1 and TRBJ2-3, the complete variable domain reads EAEVAQSPRYKITEKSQAVAFWCDPISGHATLYWYRQILGQGPELLVQFQDESVVDDSQLPKDRFSAERLKGVDSTLKIQPAELGDSAMYLCASSLYSGGAPQYFGPGTRLTVL.

This clonotype was counted ten times or more. The chain combines TRBV12-3 or TRBV12-4 with TRBJ1-5; D unresolved. The germline V and J ends were trimmed by 7 bases and 1 base, with 11 bases remaining between them. This CDR3 comprises 14 residues. In DNA, the CDR3 is TGTGCCAGCACGGGGATGGGAAGCAATCAGCCCCAGCATTTT. Translation gives CASTGMGSNQPQHF.